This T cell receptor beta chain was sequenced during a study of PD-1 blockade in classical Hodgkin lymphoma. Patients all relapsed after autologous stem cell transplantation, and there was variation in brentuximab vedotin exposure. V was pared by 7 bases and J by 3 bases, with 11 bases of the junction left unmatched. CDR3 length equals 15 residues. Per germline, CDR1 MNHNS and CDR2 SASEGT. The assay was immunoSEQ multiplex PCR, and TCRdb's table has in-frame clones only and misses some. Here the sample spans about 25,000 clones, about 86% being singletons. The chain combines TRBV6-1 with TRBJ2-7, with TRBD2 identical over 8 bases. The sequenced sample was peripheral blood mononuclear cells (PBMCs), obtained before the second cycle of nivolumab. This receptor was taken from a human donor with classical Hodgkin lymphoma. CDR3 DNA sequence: TGTGCCAGCACCGAGCGGGAGATAGTGAACTACGAGCAGTACTTC. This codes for CASTEREIVNYEQYF.